A few counts support the clone carrying this TCR beta chain. Its antigen is unknown. These data belong to a study of early T cells in non-severe SARS-CoV-2 infection. Study context: Sequenced material consisted of bulk RNA (from unsorted whole blood), and chains were unpaired.

In germline, CDR1 is ENHRY, CDR2 SYGVKD. V lost 2 bases, J lost 5 bases, and 17 bases lay in between. The CDR3 runs 16 residues. Points from the study as a whole: The matching step, a VDJdb search, favored anti-spike CD8 responses and missed private and CD4 specificities.

Unique molecular identifiers (one per individual cDNA molecule) were attached. TCRdb processed the 5' RACE reads anew with MiXCR; each CDR3 protein has one entry. The table records tens of thousands of distinct CDR3 sequences, more than 10% of them present only once. The sequence came from an adult who was a healthcare worker with PCR-confirmed SARS-CoV-2 infection or an uninfected control (not recorded which). The sample comprised whole blood. This chain uses TRBV10-3 with TRBJ2-3; D tentatively reads TRBD1 or TRBD2 (5 bases each). In DNA form, the CDR3 reads TGTGCCATCAGTGAGGTGAGGGGAGCGTTAGGAGATACGCAGTATTTT. As protein: CAISEVRGALGDTQYF.